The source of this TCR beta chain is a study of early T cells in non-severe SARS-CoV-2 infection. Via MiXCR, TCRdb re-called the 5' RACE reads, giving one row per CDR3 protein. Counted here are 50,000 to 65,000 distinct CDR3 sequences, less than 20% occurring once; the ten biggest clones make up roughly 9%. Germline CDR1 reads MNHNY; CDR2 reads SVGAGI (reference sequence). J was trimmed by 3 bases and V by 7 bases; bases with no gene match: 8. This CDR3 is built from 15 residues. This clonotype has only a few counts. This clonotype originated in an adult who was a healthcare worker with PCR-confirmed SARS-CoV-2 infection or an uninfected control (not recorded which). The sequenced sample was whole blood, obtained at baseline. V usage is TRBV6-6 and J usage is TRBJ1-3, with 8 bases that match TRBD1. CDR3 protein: CASIGEGQDGNTIYF. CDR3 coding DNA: TGTGCCAGCATTGGGGAGGGACAGGATGGAAACACCATATATTTT.